The 8 T cell receptor beta chains presented below share a single source sample, sequenced in a study of blood T cell repertoires in COVID-19. Generated by immunoSEQ multiplex PCR, the TCRdb table keeps only in-frame clones and is missing some. The sample lists 190,000 or so clones; 85% were seen once. The source material was PBMCs or T cells enriched from blood (not recorded which). The receptor set was obtained from a man aged 35 to 55 who had recovered from COVID-19.

This chain links TRBV15 with TRBJ1-2; unclear D gene. Germline V gene sequence: CDR1 LNHNV, CDR2 YYDKDF (reference sequence). The CDR3 contains 16 residues. Trimming cost V 0 bases and J 3 bases, with 14 bases left between them. As DNA, the CDR3 is TGTGCCACCAGCAGAGATTTCGGGGTCGGAGACTATGGCTACACCTTC. Its protein product is CATSRDFGVGDYGYTF.

This chain uses TRBV18 with TRBJ2-3; D may be TRBD2 (6 bases). Trimming cost V 1 base and J 0 bases, with 14 bases left between them. The CDR3 sequence is 17 residues long. CDR1 is KGHSH, CDR2 LQKENI, per germline. CDR3 nucleotide sequence: TGTGCCAGCTCACCACAGCGGGTCCACTTAAGCACAGATACGCAGTATTTT. It translates to CASSPQRVHLSTDTQYF.

The chain couples TRBV6-5 to TRBJ2-6; no reliable D call. From germline, CDR1 is MNHEY and CDR2 SVGAGI. The CDR3 runs to 14 residues. The V end was cut by 7 bases, the J end by 0 bases, with 7 bases between. CDR3 DNA sequence: TGTGCCAGCACCTTATACTCTGGGGCCAACGTCCTGACTTTC. Its protein product is CASTLYSGANVLTF.

The chain has TRBV12-3 or TRBV12-4 and TRBJ1-5; no firm D call. Trimming stripped 1 base from V and 3 bases from J, with 4 bases between. The CDR3 sequence is 13 residues long. The CDR3 is CASSLVVNQPQHF. In DNA form, the CDR3 reads TGTGCCAGCAGTTTAGTAGTCAATCAGCCCCAGCATTTT.

V and J are TRBV5-1 and TRBJ2-1; 12 bases are shared with TRBD2. The CDR3 runs 15 residues. Germline trimming cut 3 bases from V and 4 bases from J; bases unmatched to any gene: 2. Germline-derived CDR1 and CDR2 are SGHRS and YFSETQ. CDR3 in amino acids: CASSWGTSGYNEQFF. The CDR3 DNA sequence: TGCGCCAGCAGCTGGGGGACTAGCGGGTACAATGAGCAGTTCTTC. Combining the CDR3 with reference TRBV5-1 and TRBJ2-1 gives the whole variable domain KAGVTQTPRYLIKTRGQQVTLSCSPISGHRSVSWYQQTPGQGLQFLFEYFSETQRNKGNFPGRFSGRQFSNSRSEMNVSTLELGDSALYLCASSWGTSGYNEQFFGPGTRLTVL.

This chain uses TRBV5-1 with TRBJ2-2, with 11 bases aligning to TRBD2. This CDR3 contains 17 residues. V dropped 4 bases and J dropped 6; count of bases not matched to a gene: 11. Germline-derived CDR1 and CDR2 are SGHRS and YFSETQ. For the CDR3, the DNA is TGCGCCAGCAGCGCCCTACCGGGACTAGCGGCCTCCGGGGAGCTGTTTTTT. Translated, it gives CASSALPGLAASGELFF. Together with reference TRBV5-1 and TRBJ2-2, the CDR3 gives the full variable domain: KAGVTQTPRYLIKTRGQQVTLSCSPISGHRSVSWYQQTPGQGLQFLFEYFSETQRNKGNFPGRFSGRQFSNSRSEMNVSTLELGDSALYLCASSALPGLAASGELFFGEGSRLTVL.

The rearrangement joins TRBV29-1 to TRBJ1-1; D remains unclear. CDR3 length: 11 residues. Between the trimmed V and J ends, which lost 6 bases and 1 base, there was a span of 6 bases. In germline, CDR1 is SQVTM, CDR2 ANQGSEA. Here the CDR3 DNA reads TGCAGCGTGTATTCGAACACTGAAGCTTTCTTT. Protein sequence: CSVYSNTEAFF.

The V and J genes are TRBV19 and TRBJ1-1, with TRBD1 identical over 8 bases. V lost 7 bases and J lost 4; bases outside the gene matches: 11. CDR3 length: 15 residues. Germline values: CDR1 LNHDA, CDR2 SQIVND (reference sequence). The CDR3 DNA follows: TGTGCCAGTACCTCAGGGCAGGGGGCCTTCACTGAAGCTTTCTTT. This gives the protein CASTSGQGAFTEAFF.